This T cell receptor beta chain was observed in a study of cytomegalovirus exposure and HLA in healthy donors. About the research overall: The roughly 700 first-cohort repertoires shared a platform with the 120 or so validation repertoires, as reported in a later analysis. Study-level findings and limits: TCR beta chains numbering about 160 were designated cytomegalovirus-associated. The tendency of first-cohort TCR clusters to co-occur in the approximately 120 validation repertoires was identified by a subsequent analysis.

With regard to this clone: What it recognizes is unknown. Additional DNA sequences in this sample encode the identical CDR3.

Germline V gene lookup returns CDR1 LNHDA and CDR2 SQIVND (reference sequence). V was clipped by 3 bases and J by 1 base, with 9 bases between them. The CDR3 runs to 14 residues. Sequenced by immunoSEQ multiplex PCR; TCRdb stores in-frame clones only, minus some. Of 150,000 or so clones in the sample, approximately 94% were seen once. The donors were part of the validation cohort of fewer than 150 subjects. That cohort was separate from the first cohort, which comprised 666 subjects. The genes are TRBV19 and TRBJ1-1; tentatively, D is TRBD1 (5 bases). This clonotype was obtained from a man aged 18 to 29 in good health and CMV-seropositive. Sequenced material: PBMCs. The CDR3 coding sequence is TGTGCCAGTAGTATCCGGGGGAGGAACACTGAAGCTTTCTTT. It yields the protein CASSIRGRNTEAFF.